This TCR beta chain was documented in a study of cytotoxic CD8 clonotypes in ibrutinib-treated CLL. V was shortened by 2 bases and J by 4 bases, with 18 bases between the two germline ends. CDR3 length: 16 residues. The germline CDR1 and CDR2 sequences are SGHAT and FQNNGV. Points on this clone: What it binds is not known.

Findings and caveats of the study: Higher circulating CD8+ T-cell counts strongly accompanied higher baseline clonality, above age-matched healthy donors.

Clones were sequenced by immunoSEQ multiplex PCR, and TCRdb holds only the in-frame ones, with some missing. The sample shows 270,000 or so clones, roughly four fifths of them seen only once. This sample comprised PBMCs, obtained at disease progression, from a patient treated with ibrutinib. The TCR comes from a human donor with chronic lymphocytic leukemia. V and J are TRBV11-2 and TRBJ2-7, with D perhaps assigned TRBD1 or TRBD2 (5 bases each). CDR3 amino acids: CASSLPVWGKTYEQYF. In DNA, the CDR3 is TGTGCCAGCAGCTTACCAGTATGGGGGAAAACATACGAGCAGTACTTC.